What follows are 19 T cell receptor beta chains derived from one specimen sequenced in a study of blood T cells in healthy people across ages. A J-beta primer mix and a sample-barcoded 5' primer were used in a second PCR of about 7 to 11 cycles. TCRdb redid the calling of the 5' RACE reads with MiXCR, one entry per CDR3 protein. The sample has about 1,500,000 distinct CDR3 sequences; 42% are singletons. Sequencing was carried out using blood. These receptors were obtained from a woman between 18 and 29 years old in good health.

The sample holds one count of this clonotype. This chain connects TRBV20-1 to TRBJ2-1; 7 bases match TRBD1. Germline loops: CDR1 DFQATT, CDR2 SNEGSKA (reference sequence). The CDR3 contains 15 residues. Trimming took 2 bases from V and 7 from J; bases not matched to a gene: 11. CDR3 sequence: CSARQGVSVYNEQFF. CDR3 nucleotides: TGCAGTGCTAGACAGGGGGTCAGTGTGTATAATGAGCAGTTCTTC.

V gene TRBV3-1 combines with J gene TRBJ2-7; no firm D call. The CDR3 is 13 residues long. Germline CDR1 reads LGHDT; CDR2 reads YNNKEL (reference sequence). Trimming pared 2 bases from V and 12 bases from J, leaving 17 bases between. DNA of the CDR3: TGTGCCAGCAGCCAACTTTCCGACCGAATTCGGTACTTC. The encoded protein is CASSQLSDRIRYF.

This chain links TRBV2 with TRBJ1-5; possibly TRBD1 for D (5 bases). V lost 7 bases to trimming and J lost 3 bases, with 13 bases between them. The CDR3 loop spans 14 amino acids. Per the germline V gene, CDR1 is SNHLY and CDR2 is FYNNEI. CDR3 region: CASTTEPYNQPQHF. The DNA for the CDR3 is TGTGCCAGCACGACAGAACCTTACAATCAGCCCCAGCATTTT.

This chain links TRBV29-1 with TRBJ1-1; D may be TRBD1 (5 bases). Trimming removed 6 bases from V and 4 bases from J, with 21 bases in between. There are 15 residues in the CDR3. Germline V CDR1 and CDR2: SQVTM, ANQGSEA. The CDR3 reads CSVLPTTEKSTEAFF. CDR3 DNA sequence: TGCAGCGTCCTTCCTACGACAGAGAAGAGCACTGAAGCTTTCTTT.

The chain has TRBV7-3 and TRBJ1-2, with 7 bases that match TRBD1. The CDR3 has 16 residues. Trimming took 5 bases from V and 4 from J; bases not matched to a gene: 13. Germline-derived CDR1 and CDR2 are SGHTA and FQGTGA. CDR3 sequence reads: CASSSSPGTVAYGYTF. The CDR3 DNA reads as TGTGCCAGCAGCAGCTCACCCGGGACAGTTGCCTATGGCTACACCTTC.

This clonotype was seen more than once but under ten times. The CDR3 DNA reads TGCAGTGCTAGACCCGAGGGGAACTATGGCTACACCTTC. Encoded protein: CSARPEGNYGYTF. The genes are TRBV20-1 and TRBJ1-2; D is possibly TRBD1 (5 bases). The ends were cut back, 2 bases at V and 2 bases at J, with 9 bases in the middle. The CDR3 has 13 amino acids. Germline V gene data show CDR1 as DFQATT and CDR2 as SNEGSKA (reference sequence).

Concerning this clonotype itself: The junction and the germline gene differ at one end; a read error may be behind it. The chain links TRBV15 to TRBJ2-7; 11 bases agree with TRBD2. Per germline, CDR1 LNHNV and CDR2 YYDKDF (reference sequence). The CDR3 extends over 16 amino acids. The CDR3 reads CVTSRGTSGSSYEQYF. CDR3 in DNA: TGTGTCACCAGCAGAGGTACTAGCGGGAGTTCCTACGAGCAGTACTTC.

The chain couples TRBV4-2 to TRBJ2-1; D not certain. The end of the DNA is better explained by TRBJ2-7, so the J call may be wrong. Germline CDR1 reads LGHNA; CDR2 reads YNFKEQ. This CDR3 is built from 16 residues. CDR3 protein: CASSQAGLGTYNEQYF. The CDR3 nucleotides read TGTGCCAGCAGCCAAGCGGGCCTGGGCACCTACAATGAGCAGTACTTC.

The chain recombines TRBV6-1 with TRBJ1-6; 7 bases are a match to TRBD1. Trimming cost V 7 bases and J 0 bases; bases outside gene matches: 3. Germline values: CDR1 MNHNS, CDR2 SASEGT. The CDR3 consists of 15 residues. The CDR3 here is CASKGDSSYNSPLHF. The CDR3, as DNA: TGTGCCAGCAAGGGGGACAGCTCCTATAATTCACCCCTCCACTTT.

The chain has TRBV13 and TRBJ2-4, with D possibly being TRBD2 (6 bases). Germline V gene sequence: CDR1 PRHDT, CDR2 FYEKMQ (reference sequence). The CDR3 has 17 residues. V lost 0 bases and J lost 2, with 14 bases in between. DNA for the CDR3: TGTGCCAGCAGCTTAGGCCTTGAACTAGCCTCCAAAAACATTCAGTACTTC. Amino acids: CASSLGLELASKNIQYF.

The V call is TRBV9, the J call TRBJ2-5; maybe TRBD1 (5 bases). The germline V gene has CDR1 SGDLS and CDR2 YYNGEE. This CDR3 comprises 14 residues. The V and J ends lost 3 bases and 2 bases respectively, with 11 bases between them. The CDR3 loop is CASSDLGEQETQYF. The CDR3 DNA sequence: TGTGCCAGCAGCGATCTAGGGGAACAAGAGACCCAGTACTTC.

This chain uses TRBV11-2 with TRBJ2-1, with 8 bases fitting TRBD2. The CDR3 is made up of 15 amino acids. Germline V lookup: CDR1 SGHAT, CDR2 FQNNGV. Trimming removed 3 bases from V and 7 bases from J; junction bases left unmatched: 8. CDR3: CASSFGTSGKNEQFF. In DNA, the CDR3 is TGTGCCAGCAGCTTCGGGACTAGTGGAAAAAATGAGCAGTTCTTC.

The V call is TRBV7-8, the J call TRBJ1-4, with D perhaps TRBD1 (6 bases). The germline V gene encodes CDR1 SGHVS and CDR2 FQNEAQ. The CDR3 spans 19 residues. V dropped 4 bases and J dropped 2 bases, with 23 bases sitting between them. CDR3: CASSSRTVGTRVTNEKLFF. DNA for the CDR3: TGTGCCAGCAGCTCCCGTACTGTGGGGACAAGAGTGACTAATGAAAAACTGTTTTTT.

This clonotype was counted between two and nine times. Germline is not matched at one junction end, which may reflect a read error. V usage is TRBV10-1 and J usage is TRBJ2-1; 8 positions match TRBD2. Germline V lookup: CDR1 WNHNN, CDR2 SYGVQD (reference sequence). This CDR3 is 14 amino acids long. In DNA form, the CDR3 reads TGCGACAGCAGTGAGTTTACGGGAGGGTATGAGCAGTTCTTC. It translates to CDSSEFTGGYEQFF.

V usage is TRBV5-1 and J usage is TRBJ2-1; the D gene is possibly TRBD2 (5 bases). CDR1 is SGHRS and CDR2 is YFSETQ in the germline V gene. V lost 7 bases, J lost 6 bases, and 23 bases lay in between. This CDR3 is 16 amino acids long. CDR3 bases: TGCGCCAGCGCCCTCAGGACCCCAGCGGAGGTCAATGAGCAGTTCTTC. Protein sequence: CASALRTPAEVNEQFF. The full variable domain, in which reference TRBV5-1 and TRBJ2-1 provide the parts outside the CDR3, is KAGVTQTPRYLIKTRGQQVTLSCSPISGHRSVSWYQQTPGQGLQFLFEYFSETQRNKGNFPGRFSGRQFSNSRSEMNVSTLELGDSALYLCASALRTPAEVNEQFFGPGTRLTVL.

The chain combines TRBV20-1 with TRBJ1-6; D might be TRBD1 (5 bases). V gave up 5 bases and J gave up 4 bases, with 15 bases separating them. The CDR3 has 15 amino acids. The V gene's germline CDR1 is DFQATT and CDR2 SNEGSKA (reference sequence). Here the CDR3 DNA reads TGCAGTGCTTCACCGACAGCCAAATATAATTCACCCCTCCACTTT. It is translated as CSASPTAKYNSPLHF.

The V gene is TRBV4-1, the J gene TRBJ1-1; TRBD1 is a possible D gene (5 bases). The length of the CDR3 is 16 residues. Germline loops: CDR1 MGHRA, CDR2 YSYEKL. The germline V and J ends were trimmed by 0 bases and 4 bases, with 15 bases remaining between them. CDR3 DNA: TGCGCCAGCAGCCAAGAACGGGGGGAGTGGGGCACTGAAGCTTTCTTT. Encoded protein: CASSQERGEWGTEAFF.

This chain joins TRBV20-1 and TRBJ2-3, with unresolved D. CDR1 is DFQATT, CDR2 SNEGSKA, per germline (reference sequence). The CDR3 runs 13 residues. V was shortened by 3 bases and J by 0 bases, with 7 bases between the two germline ends. The CDR3 here is CSARSSSTDTQYF. The DNA for the CDR3 is TGCAGTGCTAGGAGTAGTAGCACAGATACGCAGTATTTT.

This clonotype was observed a few times. V gene TRBV6-1 combines with J gene TRBJ2-7, with D unclear. V was shortened by 1 base and J by 2 bases, with 12 bases between the two germline ends. From germline, CDR1 is MNHNS and CDR2 SASEGT. The CDR3 sequence is 15 residues long. This chain's CDR3 is CASSEVEGEAYEQYF. CDR3 bases: TGTGCCAGCAGTGAAGTGGAAGGTGAGGCCTACGAGCAGTACTTC.